These T cell receptor beta chains were read from a single sample in a study of blood T cell repertoires in COVID-19. The protocol was immunoSEQ multiplex PCR, while the TCRdb copy is restricted to in-frame clones and leaves out a portion. The sample yields some 80,000 clones, about 82% seen once. The material sequenced was peripheral blood. These receptors all come from a man aged 80 or over with active or convalescent COVID-19. Each CDR3 is given without its conserved first and last residue.

v_call: TRBV30
j_call: TRBJ1-2
cdr3_aa: AWSAARLRGYT

v_call: TRBV10-3
j_call: TRBJ1-5
cdr3_aa: AISLTGAPNQPQH

v_call: TRBV18
j_call: TRBJ1-1
cdr3_aa: ASSPGGVTEAF

v_call: TRBV7-8
j_call: TRBJ2-2
cdr3_aa: ASSLVLAGVVGELF

v_call: TRBV11-2
j_call: TRBJ1-3
cdr3_aa: ASTPSGGRLSGNTIY

v_call: TRBV28
j_call: TRBJ1-1
cdr3_aa: ASSSTGGLEAF

v_call: TRBV4-2
j_call: TRBJ2-1
cdr3_aa: ASRHSPGTGLGSSYNEQF

v_call: TRBV7-9
j_call: TRBJ2-3
cdr3_aa: ASSLLQGTDTQY

v_call: TRBV5-1
j_call: TRBJ1-5
cdr3_aa: ASRSGTGDQPQH

v_call: TRBV28
j_call: TRBJ2-5
cdr3_aa: ASSFGGARETQY

v_call: TRBV21-1
j_call: TRBJ1-5
cdr3_aa: ASSKAFRDRSNQPQH

v_call: TRBV3-1/TRBV3-2
j_call: TRBJ2-2
cdr3_aa: ASSQGRGNTGELF

v_call: TRBV29-1
j_call: TRBJ2-3
cdr3_aa: SSGWRGADTQY

v_call: TRBV21-1
j_call: TRBJ2-5
cdr3_aa: ASSTQQGPQETQY

v_call: TRBV25-1
j_call: TRBJ1-3
cdr3_aa: ASRKTGRDGNTIY

v_call: TRBV10-2
j_call: TRBJ1-6
cdr3_aa: ATYGTGEFGSPLH

v_call: TRBV7-6
j_call: TRBJ1-4
cdr3_aa: ASSRGGMGSANEKLF

v_call: TRBV27
j_call: TRBJ2-2
cdr3_aa: ASSWVRTGNTGELF

v_call: TRBV5-4
j_call: TRBJ1-4
cdr3_aa: ASSPFQGVNEKLF

v_call: TRBV28
j_call: TRBJ2-5
cdr3_aa: ASSSSTGPKETQY

v_call: TRBV19
j_call: TRBJ2-1
cdr3_aa: ASSIVGLAGGRNEQF

v_call: TRBV28
j_call: TRBJ1-6
cdr3_aa: ASSTGLSYNSPLH

v_call: TRBV9
j_call: TRBJ1-6
cdr3_aa: ASSPGQVGSPLH

v_call: TRBV11-2
j_call: TRBJ2-5
cdr3_aa: ASSILLAPQETQY

v_call: TRBV5-1
j_call: TRBJ1-1
cdr3_aa: ASSLGLTGGNTEAF

v_call: TRBV11-2
j_call: TRBJ1-5
cdr3_aa: ASSPAGGNQPQH

v_call: TRBV6-5
j_call: TRBJ1-5
cdr3_aa: ASSYSSGSQPQH

v_call: TRBV27
j_call: TRBJ2-2
cdr3_aa: ASSFLLAGGRSGELF

v_call: TRBV2
j_call: TRBJ2-5
cdr3_aa: ASSEWGVDGETQY

v_call: TRBV9
j_call: TRBJ1-1
cdr3_aa: ASTLMTALNTEAF

v_call: TRBV4-1
j_call: TRBJ1-1
cdr3_aa: ASSQERARRDTEAF